Below are 21 T cell receptor beta chains sequenced from a single sample in a study of blood T cell repertoires in COVID-19. Repertoires were generated with immunoSEQ multiplex PCR, while TCRdb's copy carries only in-frame clones and drops some. The sample lists a few hundred thousand clones, approximately 89% occurring once. Specimen: peripheral blood. The receptors here all came from a woman aged 25-40 years with COVID-19, enrolled during active disease.

The chain employs TRBV5-1 and TRBJ1-3; D remains unclear. V lost 2 bases, J lost 0 bases, and 12 bases lay in between. This CDR3 comprises 16 residues. CDR1 and CDR2 (germline): SGHRS, YFSETQ. CDR3: CASSLRTSGSGNTIYF. The CDR3 DNA reads TGCGCCAGCAGCTTACGAACTTCAGGCTCTGGAAACACCATATATTTT.

The chain links TRBV7-2 to TRBJ1-5; possibly TRBD1 for D (5 bases). Germline CDR1 SGHTA, CDR2 FQGNSA. V was trimmed by 3 bases and J by 6 bases, leaving 15 bases between them. The length of the CDR3 is 15 residues. The chain's CDR3 is CASSLGDPGGQPQHF. The CDR3 bases are TGTGCCAGCAGCTTGGGGGACCCGGGAGGTCAGCCCCAGCATTTT.

This rearrangement joins TRBV12-3 or TRBV12-4 to TRBJ1-3; no definite D call. Trimming removed 9 bases at V and 4 bases at J, with 10 bases between. The CDR3 spans 12 residues. The CDR3 bases are TGTGCCAGTGACAACGGCGGAAACACCATATATTTT. Encoded protein: CASDNGGNTIYF.

This clone was counted a single time. The same CDR3 arises from other DNA sequences in this sample as well. The V gene is TRBV5-1, the J gene TRBJ2-5; 7 nucleotides align to TRBD1. The CDR3 runs to 14 residues. Trimming took 2 bases from V and 5 from J; bases not matched to a gene: 6. CDR1 SGHRS and CDR2 YFSETQ come from the germline V gene. The CDR3 region has the DNA TGCGCCAGCAGCTTAGCCGGGACAGCGGAGACCCAGTACTTC. This encodes CASSLAGTAETQYF. Full variable domain (remainder filled in from reference TRBV5-1 and TRBJ2-5): KAGVTQTPRYLIKTRGQQVTLSCSPISGHRSVSWYQQTPGQGLQFLFEYFSETQRNKGNFPGRFSGRQFSNSRSEMNVSTLELGDSALYLCASSLAGTAETQYFGPGTRLLVL.

The chain uses TRBV24-1 and TRBJ1-5, with D unclear. Germline V gene data show CDR1 as KGHDR and CDR2 as SFDVKD. The germline V and J ends were trimmed by 4 bases and 4 bases, with 7 bases remaining between them. The CDR3 contains 13 residues. The CDR3 reads CATSDSTNQPQHF. CDR3 DNA: TGTGCCACCAGTGACTCGACTAATCAGCCCCAGCATTTT.

DNA of the CDR3: TGCGCCAGCAGCCGCATATTGGAGGTGCTAAACACTGAAGCTTTCTTT. It codes for CASSRILEVLNTEAFF. The chain joins TRBV4-1 to TRBJ1-1; D is uncertain. The ends were cut back, 4 bases at V and 2 bases at J, with 17 bases in the middle. CDR3 length: 16 residues. The germline gives CDR1 MGHRA, CDR2 YSYEKL.

This chain joins TRBV3-1 (or the pseudogene TRBV3-2) and TRBJ2-3; perhaps TRBD2 as D (6 bases). From germline, CDR1 is LGHDT and CDR2 YNNKEL (reference sequence). CDR3 length: 17 residues. The ends were cut back, 0 bases at V and 0 bases at J, with 13 bases in the middle. CDR3 residues: CASSQEEAGWSTDTQYF. CDR3 bases: TGTGCCAGCAGCCAAGAGGAGGCGGGGTGGAGCACAGATACGCAGTATTTT.

This chain connects TRBV7-6 to TRBJ1-1; a possible D gene is TRBD1 (6 bases). This CDR3 contains 14 residues. Trimming cost V 7 bases and J 4 bases, with 16 bases left between them. Germline values: CDR1 SGHVS, CDR2 FNYEAQ. CDR3 loop: CASIPQGGSTEAFF. The CDR3 DNA is TGTGCCAGCATCCCACAGGGCGGGAGCACTGAAGCTTTCTTT.

In its sample, this clone was seen a few times. This chain uses TRBV2 with TRBJ1-1; a weak D match, TRBD1 (5 bases). CDR1 is SNHLY, CDR2 FYNNEI, per germline. Trimming shortened V by 3 bases and J by 3 bases, and 11 bases separated the two germline ends. The CDR3 sequence is 14 residues long. The CDR3 region is CASSDGGEYTEAFF. The CDR3 DNA follows: TGTGCCAGCAGTGACGGGGGGGAATACACTGAAGCTTTCTTT.

V is TRBV6-5 and J is TRBJ1-3; 8 nucleotides agree with TRBD1. Germline V gene sequence: CDR1 MNHEY, CDR2 SVGAGI. This CDR3 is built from 16 residues. Trimming cost V 0 bases and J 3 bases; bases outside gene matches: 4. This CDR3 is CASSYSQGAFGNTIYF. Here the CDR3 DNA reads TGTGCCAGCAGTTACTCCCAGGGGGCTTTTGGAAACACCATATATTTT.

The chain has TRBV9 and TRBJ1-4; 7 nucleotides align to TRBD1. Germline lookup yields CDR1 SGDLS and CDR2 YYNGEE. The CDR3 spans 17 residues. J lost 0 bases, V lost 3 bases, and 8 bases had no gene match. DNA of the CDR3: TGTGCCAGCAGCGAGGACACAGGGGAGGCAACTAATGAAAAACTGTTTTTT. As protein: CASSEDTGEATNEKLFF.

The chain uses TRBV7-3 and TRBJ2-1; the match to TRBD2 covers 11 bases. V shed 5 bases and J 3 bases; nucleotides not matched to a gene: 12. The CDR3 covers 18 residues. Germline values: CDR1 SGHTA, CDR2 FQGTGA. The CDR3, as DNA: TGTGCCAGCAGCCCCCAAGGGGCTAGCGGGGGGATCTACAATGAGCAGTTCTTC. This encodes CASSPQGASGGIYNEQFF.

V and J are TRBV5-1 and TRBJ2-7, with TRBD1 as a possible D gene (6 bases). Trimming cost V 3 bases and J 1 base, with 8 bases left between them. This CDR3 is built from 13 residues. Per germline, CDR1 SGHRS and CDR2 YFSETQ. CDR3 sequence (DNA): TGCGCCAGCAGCTGGGACACGTCCTACGAGCAGTACTTC. It yields the protein CASSWDTSYEQYF.

The chain uses TRBV18 and TRBJ1-2; 7 bases are a match to TRBD1. The trim removed 3 bases at V and 4 bases at J, leaving 5 bases unmatched. This CDR3 is 14 amino acids long. Germline V gene lookup returns CDR1 KGHSH and CDR2 LQKENI. The CDR3 reads CASSPATGLYGYTF. CDR3 sequence (DNA): TGTGCCAGCTCACCTGCGACAGGGCTCTATGGCTACACCTTC. The variable domain in full, completed from reference TRBV18 and TRBJ1-2, reads NAGVMQNPRHLVRRRGQEARLRCSPMKGHSHVYWYRQLPEEGLKFMVYLQKENIIDESGMPKERFSAEFPKEGPSILRIQQVVRGDSAAYFCASSPATGLYGYTFGSGTRLTVV.

V usage is TRBV7-6 and J usage is TRBJ2-1, with 9 bases that match TRBD2. Germline values: CDR1 SGHVS, CDR2 FNYEAQ. The V and J ends lost 5 bases and 5 bases, in that order; junction bases with no gene match: 7. The CDR3 sequence is 15 residues long. Written as DNA, the CDR3 is TGTGCCAGCAGCAAAGGCGGGGGGGCCCACAATGAGCAGTTCTTC. It is translated as CASSKGGGAHNEQFF.

The chain has TRBV30 and TRBJ2-2; 7 bases align to TRBD2. CDR3 length equals 15 residues. CDR1 is GTSNPN, CDR2 SVGIG, per germline (reference sequence). Trimming cost V 3 bases and J 2 bases; bases outside gene matches: 6. The CDR3 coding sequence is TGTGCCTGGAGCCCGGGACTACAAAACACCGGGGAGCTGTTTTTT. It translates to CAWSPGLQNTGELFF.

The CDR3 reads CASSPAAYEQYF. The CDR3 nucleotides are TGTGCCAGCAGTCCCGCAGCCTACGAGCAGTACTTC. The rearrangement joins TRBV6-2 or TRBV6-3 to TRBJ2-7, with D unresolved. V was shortened by 5 bases and J by 2 bases, with 7 bases between the two germline ends. Germline lookup yields CDR1 MNHEY and CDR2 SVGEGT. The CDR3 runs 12 residues.

The rearrangement links TRBV13 to TRBJ1-1, with TRBD1 matching 8 bases. The length of the CDR3 is 12 residues. Germline assignment: CDR1 PRHDT and CDR2 FYEKMQ (reference sequence). V trimming: 6 bases; J trimming: 10 bases; junction bases outside the gene matches: 7. This chain's CDR3 is CASRGQGEGAFF. The CDR3 DNA reads TGTGCCAGCAGAGGACAGGGAGAGGGAGCTTTCTTT.

The V gene is TRBV10-3, the J gene TRBJ1-2; D is undetermined. The V end lost 6 bases, the J end lost 1 base, and 15 bases lay between the germline ends. Looked up from germline, CDR1 is ENHRY and CDR2 is SYGVKD. This CDR3 comprises 15 residues. The CDR3 sequence is CAISRLEGSNYGYTF. The CDR3 coding sequence is TGTGCCATCAGCCGGTTAGAGGGAAGTAACTATGGCTACACCTTC.

CDR3 amino acids: CASSFLGQMNTEAFF. In nucleotides, the CDR3 is TGTGCCAGCAGTTTCCTCGGACAGATGAACACTGAAGCTTTCTTT. The chain links TRBV28 to TRBJ1-1, with D possibly being TRBD1 (6 bases). This CDR3 comprises 15 residues. The V gene's germline CDR1 is MDHEN and CDR2 SYDVKM. V was cut by 3 bases and J by 0 bases, with 11 bases left in between.

The genes are TRBV19 and TRBJ1-2; a weak D match, TRBD1 (6 bases). The CDR3 has 11 residues. V was trimmed by 10 bases and J by 4 bases, leaving 10 bases between them. Germline V gene sequence: CDR1 LNHDA, CDR2 SQIVND (reference sequence). The CDR3 coding sequence is TGTGCCACATGGACAGTCTATGGCTACACCTTC. It specifies CATWTVYGYTF.